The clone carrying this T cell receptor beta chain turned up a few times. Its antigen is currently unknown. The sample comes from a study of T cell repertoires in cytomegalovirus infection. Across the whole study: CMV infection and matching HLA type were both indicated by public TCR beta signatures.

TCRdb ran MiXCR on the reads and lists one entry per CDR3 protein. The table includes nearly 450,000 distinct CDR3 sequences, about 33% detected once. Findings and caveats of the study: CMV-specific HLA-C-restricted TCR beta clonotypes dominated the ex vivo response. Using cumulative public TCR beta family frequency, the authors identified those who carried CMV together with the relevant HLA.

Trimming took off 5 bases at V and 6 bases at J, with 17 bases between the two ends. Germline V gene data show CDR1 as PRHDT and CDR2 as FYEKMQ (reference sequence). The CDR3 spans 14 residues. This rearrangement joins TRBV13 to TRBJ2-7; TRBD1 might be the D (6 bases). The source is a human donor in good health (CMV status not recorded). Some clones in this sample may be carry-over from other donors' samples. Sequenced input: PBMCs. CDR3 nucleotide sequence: TGTGCCAGCAGCATCGGACAGCCCACGGTCGAGCAGTACTTC. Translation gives CASSIGQPTVEQYF.